Below, 18 T cell receptor beta chains from the same sample are listed, as sequenced in a study of blood T cells in healthy people across ages. A sample-barcoded 5' primer and a J-beta primer mix were used in a second PCR of roughly 7 to 11 cycles. MiXCR was run by TCRdb on the 5' RACE reads, yielding one entry per CDR3 protein. Counted here are fewer than 900,000 distinct CDR3 sequences, around 46% occurring once; the ten biggest clones make up more than 20%. Specimen: blood. These receptors were taken from an older woman in good health.

The chain links TRBV4-3 to TRBJ2-7, with TRBD1 matching 11 bases. The CDR3 has 16 residues. V was clipped by 1 base and J by 4 bases; unmatched bases: 6. Per the germline V gene, CDR1 is LGHNA and CDR2 is YSLEER. The CDR3: CASSQALGTGGYEQYF. DNA for the CDR3: TGCGCCAGCAGCCAAGCCTTGGGGACAGGGGGATACGAGCAGTACTTC.

The V gene is TRBV18, the J gene TRBJ1-5; D gene unclear. The length of the CDR3 is 13 residues. Germline CDR1 KGHSH, CDR2 LQKENI. V was shortened by 6 bases and J by 6 bases, with 12 bases between the two germline ends. In nucleotides, the CDR3 is TGTGCCAGCTCCCCTCCCCCAGGTCAGCCCCAGCATTTT. Translated, it gives CASSPPPGQPQHF.

This rearrangement joins TRBV5-1 to TRBJ2-5; no clear D. The CDR3 contains 12 residues. The ends were cut back, 5 bases at V and 5 bases at J, with 10 bases in the middle. From germline, CDR1 is SGHRS and CDR2 YFSETQ. Written as DNA, the CDR3 is TGCGCCAGCAGACCGGACGCGGAGACCCAGTACTTC. Translating it yields CASRPDAETQYF.

The rearrangement joins TRBV4-2 to TRBJ2-7; 11 bases line up with TRBD1. The J segment lost 3 bases and the V segment lost 0 bases, leaving 4 bases of the junction unmatched. Germline lookup yields CDR1 LGHNA and CDR2 YNFKEQ. This CDR3 has 16 residues. The CDR3 loop is CASSQESGTGGYEQYF. The CDR3, as DNA: TGTGCCAGCAGCCAAGAGTCAGGGACAGGGGGCTACGAGCAGTACTTC.

In this sample, this clonotype turned up a few times. The genes are TRBV10-1 and TRBJ2-3; 8 bases map to TRBD2. CDR1 WNHNN and CDR2 SYGVQD come from the germline V gene (reference sequence). The ends lost 0 bases at V and 2 bases at J; junction bases unmatched: 7. The CDR3 contains 17 residues. In DNA, the CDR3 is TGCGCCAGCAGTGAGTCTCGCGGTAGCGGGGACACAGATACGCAGTATTTT. Amino acids: CASSESRGSGDTDTQYF.

A note on this clonotype: At one end, the junction sequence differs from germline, possibly due to a read error. The V and J genes are TRBV4-2 and TRBJ2-2; D might be TRBD2 (5 bases). Germline CDR1 is LGHNA and CDR2 is YNFKEQ. The length of the CDR3 is 16 residues. Written as DNA, the CDR3 is TGTGCCAGCAGCCCATTCAAGAGGAGTGACTCCGGGGAGCAGTTTTTT. Its protein is CASSPFKRSDSGEQFF.

The gene calls are TRBV9 and TRBJ1-6; tentatively, D is TRBD1 (6 bases). Per the germline V gene, CDR1 is SGDLS and CDR2 is YYNGEE. V lost 0 bases and J 6 bases, leaving 13 bases between the germline ends. This CDR3 has 16 amino acids. CDR3 nucleotide sequence: TGTGCCAGCAGCGTAGACGGGGGCAATACTAATTCACCCCTCCACTTT. Its translation: CASSVDGGNTNSPLHF.

This clonotype was detected a few times. The chain employs TRBV10-3 and TRBJ1-6, with D possibly matching TRBD1 (5 bases). Germline CDR1 reads ENHRY; CDR2 reads SYGVKD. The CDR3 is made up of 14 amino acids. V lost 8 bases and J 7 bases, leaving 15 bases between the germline ends. CDR3 nucleotide sequence: TGTGCCATCGCGGCAGGGAGAACCAATTCACCCCTCCACTTT. Its translation is CAIAAGRTNSPLHF.

The chain couples TRBV12-3 or TRBV12-4 to TRBJ2-3; 8 nucleotides agree with TRBD2. The CDR3 loop spans 15 amino acids. Losses at the gene ends were 10 bases for V and 6 bases for J; bases not matched to a gene: 15. The CDR3 sequence: CAISEVGTRTDTQYF. The CDR3 bases are TGTGCCATAAGTGAAGTGGGGACTAGGACCGATACGCAGTATTTT.

This clonotype was seen a handful of times. The chain has TRBV20-1 and TRBJ2-5; D remains ambiguous. This CDR3 spans 13 amino acids. The germline V and J ends were trimmed by 1 base and 5 bases, with 11 bases remaining between them. The V gene's germline CDR1 is DFQATT and CDR2 SNEGSKA (reference sequence). The CDR3 reads CSARATSSETQYF. The CDR3 DNA reads TGCAGTGCTAGAGCGACCTCTTCGGAGACCCAGTACTTC.

The rearrangement uses TRBV12-5 and TRBJ2-1; the D gene is possibly TRBD1 (6 bases). This CDR3 is 14 amino acids long. CDR1 is LGHNT, CDR2 FRNRAP, per germline. Trimming shortened V by 0 bases and J by 9 bases, and 12 bases separated the two germline ends. In DNA, the CDR3 is TGTGCTAGTGGTTTGGTACGTAGGGGGTCTGAGCAGTTCTTC. Translation: CASGLVRRGSEQFF.

The chain recombines TRBV7-2 with TRBJ2-4; 12 bases line up with TRBD1. V dropped 5 bases and J dropped 13; count of bases not matched to a gene: 12. The CDR3 has 15 residues. Looked up from germline, CDR1 is SGHTA and CDR2 is FQGNSA. The CDR3 sequence: CASSAGTGGAWEQYF. The CDR3 DNA follows: TGTGCCAGCAGCGCCGGGACAGGGGGCGCGTGGGAGCAGTACTTC.

The chain couples TRBV7-7 to TRBJ2-1; the D gene is possibly TRBD1 (5 bases). This CDR3 has 13 residues. From germline, CDR1 is SSHAT and CDR2 FNYEAQ (reference sequence). The V gene lost 5 bases and the J gene lost 10 bases, with 15 bases spanning the gap. The CDR3 spells CASSLVVAGEQFF. The CDR3 DNA reads as TGTGCCAGCAGCCTGGTTGTAGCAGGGGAGCAGTTCTTC.

The chain recombines TRBV6-1 with TRBJ1-2; no firm D call. With 1 base removed from V and 3 bases from J, the gap between germline ends came to 12 bases. Germline CDR1 is MNHNS and CDR2 is SASEGT. This CDR3 has 15 residues. Here the CDR3 reads CASSEDGGWDYGYTF. The CDR3 DNA reads TGTGCCAGCAGTGAAGACGGCGGGTGGGACTATGGCTACACCTTC.

Comments on this clonotype: At one boundary the junction diverges from the germline segment, which might be a read error. The V call is TRBV20-1, the J call TRBJ2-7; D is possibly TRBD2 (6 bases). Per the germline V gene, CDR1 is DFQATT and CDR2 is SNEGSKA (reference sequence). The CDR3 has 14 residues. In DNA, the CDR3 is TGCTGTGCTACACCCGTGACTAGTACCCACGAGCAGTACTTC. Translated: CCATPVTSTHEQYF.

With regard to this clonotype: The junction does not match germline at one end; this may be a read error. The chain links TRBV10-3 to TRBJ2-3; weak D call: TRBD1 (6 bases). The CDR3 totals 16 residues. Germline CDR1 is ENHRY and CDR2 is SYGVKD. CDR3 nucleotide sequence: TGTGCCATCAGTGGGGGCATACAGGGACGGACAGATTCGCAGTATTTT. As protein: CAISGGIQGRTDSQYF.

This clonotype was recorded many times. The V gene is TRBV6-1, the J gene TRBJ2-7; possible D gene TRBD1, 5 bases. From germline, CDR1 is MNHNS and CDR2 SASEGT. The CDR3 sequence is 11 residues long. Trimming stripped 7 bases from V and 3 bases from J, with 7 bases between. CDR3 in DNA: TGTGCCAGCAACAGGAACTACGAGCAGTACTTC. Amino acids: CASNRNYEQYF.

This clonotype was observed a few times. This rearrangement joins TRBV3-1 to TRBJ2-1, with D possibly being TRBD2 (6 bases). This CDR3 is built from 15 residues. The germline CDR1 and CDR2 sequences are LGHDT and YNNKEL (reference sequence). V dropped 1 base and J dropped 8 bases, with 15 bases sitting between them. The CDR3 DNA sequence: TGTGCCAGCAGCCAAGCGGCGGGGTTACGCGATGAGCAGTTCTTC. This gives the protein CASSQAAGLRDEQFF.